Listed here is a single TCR beta chain. The antigen is not known. The data derive from a study of cytomegalovirus exposure and HLA in healthy donors. General study findings and limits: The classifier was said to identify cytomegalovirus status with high specificity and sensitivity. TCR beta sequences numbering under 20,000 were associated with HLA alleles at 0.05 false discovery rate in a later analysis. Most subjects' HLA-A and HLA-B alleles were reportedly predicted from TCR beta sequences.

V was trimmed by 6 bases and J by 3 bases, leaving 17 bases between them. CDR1 SEHNR and CDR2 FQNEAQ come from the germline V gene (reference sequence). The CDR3 consists of 15 residues. The donors comprised healthy bone marrow donors. PCR used 60 Vbeta primers and 13 Jbeta primers. TCRdb keeps only in-frame clones here, not all; method: immunoSEQ multiplex PCR. The sample spans some 150,000 clones; the ten largest clones claim less than 3.5%. This clonotype was obtained from a middle-aged man in good health and CMV-seronegative. The sample comprised PBMCs. This sequence joins TRBV7-9 and TRBJ1-2; TRBD1 might be the D (5 bases). The CDR3 spells CASRMWGREDYGYTF. CDR3 sequence (DNA): TGTGCCAGCAGGATGTGGGGCAGGGAAGACTATGGCTACACCTTC. Full variable domain (missing parts from reference TRBV7-9 and TRBJ1-2): DTGVSQNPRHKITKRGQNVTFRCDPISEHNRLYWYRQTLGQGPEFLTYFQNEAQLEKSRLLSDRFSAERPKGSFSTLEIQRTEQGDSAMYLCASRMWGREDYGYTFGSGTRLTVV.